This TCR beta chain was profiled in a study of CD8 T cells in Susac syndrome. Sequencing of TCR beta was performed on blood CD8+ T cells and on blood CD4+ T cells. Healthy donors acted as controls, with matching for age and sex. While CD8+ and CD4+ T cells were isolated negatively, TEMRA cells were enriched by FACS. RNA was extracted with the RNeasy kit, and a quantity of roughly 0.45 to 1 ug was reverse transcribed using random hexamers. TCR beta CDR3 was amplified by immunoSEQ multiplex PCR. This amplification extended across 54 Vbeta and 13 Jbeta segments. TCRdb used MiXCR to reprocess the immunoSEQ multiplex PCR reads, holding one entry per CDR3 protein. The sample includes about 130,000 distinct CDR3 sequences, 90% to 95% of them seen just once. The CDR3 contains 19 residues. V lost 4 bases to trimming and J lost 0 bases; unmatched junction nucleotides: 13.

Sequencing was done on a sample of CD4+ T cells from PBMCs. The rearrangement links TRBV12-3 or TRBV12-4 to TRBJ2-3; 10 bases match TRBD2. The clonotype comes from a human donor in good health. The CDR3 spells CASSSPPQLAGVSTDTQYF. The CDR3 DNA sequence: TGTGCCAGCAGTTCCCCCCCTCAGCTAGCGGGAGTTAGCACAGATACGCAGTATTTT.